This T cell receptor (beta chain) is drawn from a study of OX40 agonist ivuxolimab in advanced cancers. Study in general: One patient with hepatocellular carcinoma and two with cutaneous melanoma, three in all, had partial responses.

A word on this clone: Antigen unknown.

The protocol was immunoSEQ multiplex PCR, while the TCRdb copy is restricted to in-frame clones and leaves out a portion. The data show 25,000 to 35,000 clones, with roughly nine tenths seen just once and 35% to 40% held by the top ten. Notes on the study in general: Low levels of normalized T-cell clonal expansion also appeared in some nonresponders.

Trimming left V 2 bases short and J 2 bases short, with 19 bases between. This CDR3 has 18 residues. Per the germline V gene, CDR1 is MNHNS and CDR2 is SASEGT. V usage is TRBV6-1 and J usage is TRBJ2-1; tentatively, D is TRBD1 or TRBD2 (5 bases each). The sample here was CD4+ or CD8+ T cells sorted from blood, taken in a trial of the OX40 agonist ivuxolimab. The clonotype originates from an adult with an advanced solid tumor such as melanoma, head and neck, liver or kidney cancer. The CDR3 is CASSELPTAMGAYNEQFF. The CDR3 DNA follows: TGTGCCAGCAGTGAACTCCCGACTGCGATGGGGGCCTACAATGAGCAGTTCTTC.